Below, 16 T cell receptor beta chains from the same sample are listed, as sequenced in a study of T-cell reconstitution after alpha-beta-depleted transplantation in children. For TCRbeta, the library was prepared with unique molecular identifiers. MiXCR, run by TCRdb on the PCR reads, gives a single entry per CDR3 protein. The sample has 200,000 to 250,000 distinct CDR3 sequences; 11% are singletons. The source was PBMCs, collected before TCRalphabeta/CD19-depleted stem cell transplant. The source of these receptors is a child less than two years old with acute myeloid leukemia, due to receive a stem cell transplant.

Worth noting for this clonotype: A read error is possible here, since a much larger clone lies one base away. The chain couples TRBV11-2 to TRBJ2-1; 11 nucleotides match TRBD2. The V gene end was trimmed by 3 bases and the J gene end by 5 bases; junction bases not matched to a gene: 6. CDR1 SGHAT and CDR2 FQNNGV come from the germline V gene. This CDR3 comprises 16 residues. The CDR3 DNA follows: TGTGCCAGCAGCTTGATTAGCGGGAGGGCCGACAATGAGCAGTTCTTC. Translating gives CASSLISGRADNEQFF.

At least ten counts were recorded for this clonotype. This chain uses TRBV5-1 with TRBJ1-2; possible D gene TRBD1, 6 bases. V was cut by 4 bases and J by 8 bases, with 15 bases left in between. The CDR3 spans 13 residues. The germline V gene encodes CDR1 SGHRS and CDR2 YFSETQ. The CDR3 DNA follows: TGCGCCAGCAGCCCGACAGGTCCGGGAGGCTACACCTTC. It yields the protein CASSPTGPGGYTF.

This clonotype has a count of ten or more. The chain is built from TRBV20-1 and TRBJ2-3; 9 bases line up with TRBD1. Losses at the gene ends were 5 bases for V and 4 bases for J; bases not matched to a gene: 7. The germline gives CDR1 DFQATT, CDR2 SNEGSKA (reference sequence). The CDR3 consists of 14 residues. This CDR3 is CSASDRGVADTQYF. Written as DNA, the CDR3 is TGCAGTGCTTCGGACAGGGGTGTCGCAGATACGCAGTATTTT.

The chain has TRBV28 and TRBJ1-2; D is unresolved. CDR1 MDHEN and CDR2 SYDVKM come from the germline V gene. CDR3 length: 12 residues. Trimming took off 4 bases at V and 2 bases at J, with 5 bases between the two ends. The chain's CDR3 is CASSSVNYGYTF. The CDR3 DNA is TGTGCCAGCAGTTCGGTCAACTATGGCTACACCTTC.

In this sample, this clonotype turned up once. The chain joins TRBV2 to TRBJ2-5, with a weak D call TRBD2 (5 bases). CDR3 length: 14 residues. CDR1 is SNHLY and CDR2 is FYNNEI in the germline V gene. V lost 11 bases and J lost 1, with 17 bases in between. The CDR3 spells CAGKGKAVQETQYF. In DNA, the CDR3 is TGTGCCGGCAAGGGCAAAGCGGTCCAAGAGACCCAGTACTTC. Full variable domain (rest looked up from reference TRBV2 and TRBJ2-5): EPEVTQTPSHQVTQMGQEVILRCVPISNHLYFYWYRQILGQKVEFLVSFYNNEISEKSEIFDDQFSVERPDGSNFTLKIRSTKLEDSAMYFCAGKGKAVQETQYFGPGTRLLVL.

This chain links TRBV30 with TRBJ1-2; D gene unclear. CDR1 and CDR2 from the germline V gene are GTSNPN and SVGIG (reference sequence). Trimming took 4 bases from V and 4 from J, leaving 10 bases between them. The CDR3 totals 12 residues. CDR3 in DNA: TGTGCCTGGACGCAGGAAGGCTATGGCTACACCTTC. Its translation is CAWTQEGYGYTF.

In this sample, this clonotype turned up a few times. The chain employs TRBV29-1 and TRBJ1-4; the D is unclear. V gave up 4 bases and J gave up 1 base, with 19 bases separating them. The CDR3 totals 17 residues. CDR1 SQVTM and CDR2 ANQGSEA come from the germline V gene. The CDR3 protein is CSVGDMAPSGTNEKLFF. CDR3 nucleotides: TGCAGCGTTGGAGATATGGCTCCGTCAGGAACTAATGAAAAACTGTTTTTT.

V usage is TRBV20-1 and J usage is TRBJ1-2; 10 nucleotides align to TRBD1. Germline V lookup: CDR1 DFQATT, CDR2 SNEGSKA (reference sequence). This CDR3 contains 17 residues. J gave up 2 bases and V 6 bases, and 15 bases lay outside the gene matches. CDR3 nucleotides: TGCAGTGCCTGGGGCCGGGACAGGGGATCGTCGAACTATGGCTACACCTTC. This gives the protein CSAWGRDRGSSNYGYTF.

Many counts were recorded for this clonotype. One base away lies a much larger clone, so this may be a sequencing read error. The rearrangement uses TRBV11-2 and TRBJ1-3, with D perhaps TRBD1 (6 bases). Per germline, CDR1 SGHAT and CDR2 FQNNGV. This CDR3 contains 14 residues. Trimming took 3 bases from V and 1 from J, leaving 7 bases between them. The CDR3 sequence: CASSFTGSGNTIYF. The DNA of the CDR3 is TGTGCCAGCAGCTTTACAGGGTCTGGAAACACCATATATTTT.

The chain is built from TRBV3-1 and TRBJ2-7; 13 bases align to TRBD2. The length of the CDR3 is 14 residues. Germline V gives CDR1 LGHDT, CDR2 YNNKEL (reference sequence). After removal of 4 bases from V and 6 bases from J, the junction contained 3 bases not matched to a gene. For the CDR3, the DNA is TGTGCCAGCAGCCGGACTAGCGGGAGCTCCGAGCAGTACTTC. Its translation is CASSRTSGSSEQYF.

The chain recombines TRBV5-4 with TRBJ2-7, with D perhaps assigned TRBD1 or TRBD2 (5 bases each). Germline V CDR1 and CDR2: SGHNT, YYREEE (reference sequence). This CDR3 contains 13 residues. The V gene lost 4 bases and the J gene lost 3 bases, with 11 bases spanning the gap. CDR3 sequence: CASSPWGSYEQYF. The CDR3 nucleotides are TGTGCCAGCAGCCCGTGGGGGAGCTACGAGCAGTACTTC.

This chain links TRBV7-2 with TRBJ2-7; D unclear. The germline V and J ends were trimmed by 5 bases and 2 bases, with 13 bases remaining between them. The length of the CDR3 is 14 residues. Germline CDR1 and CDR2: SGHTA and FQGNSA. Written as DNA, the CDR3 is TGTGCCAGCAGCCCTACTGGCGGAGCCTACGAGCAGTACTTC. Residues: CASSPTGGAYEQYF.

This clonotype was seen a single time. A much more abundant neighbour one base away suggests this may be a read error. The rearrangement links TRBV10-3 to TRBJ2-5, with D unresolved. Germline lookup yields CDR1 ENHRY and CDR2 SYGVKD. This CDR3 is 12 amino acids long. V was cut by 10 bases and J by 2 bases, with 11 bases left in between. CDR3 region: CATIHLQETQYF. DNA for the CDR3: TGTGCCACGATTCACCTTCAAGAGACCCAGTACTTC.

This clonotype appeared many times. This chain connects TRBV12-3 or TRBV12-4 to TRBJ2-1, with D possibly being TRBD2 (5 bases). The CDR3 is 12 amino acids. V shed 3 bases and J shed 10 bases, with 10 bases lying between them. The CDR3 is CASSLFGGEQFF. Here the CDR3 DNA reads TGTGCCAGCAGTTTGTTTGGCGGGGAGCAGTTCTTC.

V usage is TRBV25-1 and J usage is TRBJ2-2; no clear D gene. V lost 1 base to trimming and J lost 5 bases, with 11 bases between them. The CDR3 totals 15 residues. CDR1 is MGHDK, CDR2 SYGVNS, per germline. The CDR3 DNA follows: TGTGCCAGCAGTGAATCTGGAGTAGGGACCGGGGAGCTGTTTTTT. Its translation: CASSESGVGTGELFF.

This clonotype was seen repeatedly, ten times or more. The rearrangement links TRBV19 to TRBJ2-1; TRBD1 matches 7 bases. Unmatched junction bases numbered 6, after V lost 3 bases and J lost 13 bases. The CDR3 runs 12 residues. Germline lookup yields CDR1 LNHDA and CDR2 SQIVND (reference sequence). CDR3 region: CASSILGGSQFF. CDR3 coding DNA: TGTGCCAGTAGTATTTTAGGGGGCTCTCAGTTCTTC.